This is a list of T cell receptor beta chains from one sample in a study of identical twins. TCRdb recomputed calls from the 5' RACE reads with MiXCR, one row per CDR3 protein. The sample holds around 1.7 million distinct CDR3 sequences, less than 35% seen once. The sequenced material came from cord blood. These receptors originate from a newborn girl in good health. CDR3s include the opening cysteine and the closing phenylalanine or tryptophan. The D gene is left open where the match is weak. Size tells how often a clone was seen (once, few, many) or the class of an expanded clone, and some rows leave it out.

j_call: TRBJ1-4
clone_size: .
v_call: TRBV3-1
d_call: .
cdr3_aa: CASSPPRATNEKLFF
cdr3_nt: TGTGCCAGCAGCCCCCCCAGGGCGACTAATGAAAAACTGTTTTTT

j_call: TRBJ1-5
clone_size: .
v_call: TRBV15
d_call: .
cdr3_aa: CATSQGPNNQPQHF
cdr3_nt: TGTGCCACCAGTCAGGGACCCAACAATCAGCCCCAGCATTTT

j_call: TRBJ2-3
clone_size: few
v_call: TRBV7-2
d_call: TRBD2
cdr3_aa: CASSWTSDAQYF
cdr3_nt: TGTGCCAGCAGTTGGACTAGCGATGCGCAGTATTTT

j_call: TRBJ2-1
clone_size: few
v_call: TRBV7-2
d_call: TRBD2
cdr3_aa: CASSFPGGLSNEQFF
cdr3_nt: TGTGCCAGCAGCTTTCCGGGGGGACTTTCCAATGAGCAGTTCTTC

j_call: TRBJ1-3
clone_size: .
v_call: TRBV25-1
d_call: .
cdr3_aa: CASSETAGPGNTIYF
cdr3_nt: TGTGCCAGCAGTGAGACCGCAGGGCCTGGAAACACCATATATTTT

j_call: TRBJ2-7
clone_size: .
v_call: TRBV28
d_call: .
cdr3_aa: CASSLEYRVYEQYF
cdr3_nt: TGTGCCAGCAGTTTGGAGTATCGCGTCTACGAGCAGTACTTC

j_call: TRBJ2-7
clone_size: many
v_call: TRBV5-1
d_call: .
cdr3_aa: CASSSLAPYEQYF
cdr3_nt: TGCGCCAGCAGCTCACTAGCTCCCTACGAGCAGTACTTC

j_call: TRBJ2-7
clone_size: .
v_call: TRBV7-9
d_call: .
cdr3_aa: CANSLSAYEQYF
cdr3_nt: TGTGCCAACAGCCTATCGGCCTACGAGCAGTACTTC

j_call: TRBJ2-1
clone_size: .
v_call: TRBV24-1
d_call: TRBD2
cdr3_aa: CATSANGLAEQFF
cdr3_nt: TGTGCCACCAGCGCGAACGGACTAGCCGAGCAGTTCTTC

j_call: TRBJ2-1
clone_size: .
v_call: TRBV24-1
d_call: TRBD2
cdr3_aa: CATSLAGSYNEQFF
cdr3_nt: TGTGCCACTAGTTTAGCGGGCTCCTACAATGAGCAGTTCTTC